This T cell receptor beta chain was sequenced for a study of Graves' ophthalmopathy and Graves' hyperthyroidism. Findings and caveats of the study: Blood also harbored most expanded thyroid clonotypes above 0.001 frequency. Stable hyperthyroidism and ophthalmopathy were told apart by a 13-signature model, which achieved 85% to 90% sensitivity and approximately 81% specificity.

On this clonotype: The antigen remains undetermined.

From RNA, the CDR3 regions of TCR beta chains were amplified and sequenced. HTBI primers primed a first-round RT-PCR, and a second-round multiplex PCR followed. TCRdb re-derived calls from the multiplex PCR reads in MiXCR, one entry per CDR3 protein. The sample consists of some 240,000 distinct CDR3 sequences, around 45% of them appearing once. This CDR3 spans 16 amino acids. V lost 2 bases and J 1 base, leaving 14 bases between the germline ends. CDR1 and CDR2 from the germline V gene are SGHVS and FQNEAQ. PBMCs came from less than 13 ml of fresh peripheral blood. Specimen: peripheral blood. The TCR originated in an adult man with Graves' ophthalmopathy. The gene calls are TRBV7-8 and TRBJ1-1, with D possibly being TRBD1 (5 bases). The CDR3 DNA reads as TGTGCCAGCAGCTTAATGGTCAGGGCCGGGAACACTGAAGCTTTCTTT. Translation: CASSLMVRAGNTEAFF.